This T cell receptor beta chain was obtained from a study of CD8 T cells in Susac syndrome. It was with random hexamers that about 0.45 to 1 ug RNA was reverse transcribed. MiXCR, run by TCRdb on the immunoSEQ multiplex PCR reads, gives a single entry per CDR3 protein. This sample has about 130,000 distinct CDR3 sequences, with 90% to 95% found just once. Negative isolation yielded CD4+ and CD8+ T cells, and FACS enriched TEMRA cells. Trimming at V came to 0 bases and at J to 8 bases, leaving 6 bases not matched to a gene. This CDR3 has 16 amino acids. The germline gives CDR1 LGHDT, CDR2 YNNKEL (reference sequence).

The chain has TRBV3-1 and TRBJ1-6, with 8 bases that match TRBD1. This clonotype was sampled from a human donor with multiple sclerosis. The sequenced material came from CD8+ T cells from PBMCs. CDR3: CASSQDQGAVDSPLHF. The DNA for the CDR3 is TGTGCCAGCAGCCAAGATCAGGGGGCAGTGGATTCACCCCTCCACTTT.